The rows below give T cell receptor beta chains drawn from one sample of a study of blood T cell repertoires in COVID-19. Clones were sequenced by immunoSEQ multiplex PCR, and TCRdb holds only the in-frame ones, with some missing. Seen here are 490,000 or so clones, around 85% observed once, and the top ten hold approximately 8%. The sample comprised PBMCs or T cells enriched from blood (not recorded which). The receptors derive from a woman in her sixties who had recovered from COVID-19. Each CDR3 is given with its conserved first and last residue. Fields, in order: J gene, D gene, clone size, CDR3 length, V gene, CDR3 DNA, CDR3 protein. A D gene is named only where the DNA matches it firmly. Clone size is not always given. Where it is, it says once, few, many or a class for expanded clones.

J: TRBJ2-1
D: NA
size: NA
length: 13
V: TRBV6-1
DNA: TGTGCCAGCAGTGAAGCGCCCGCGGGCGAGCAGTTCTTC
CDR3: CASSEAPAGEQFF

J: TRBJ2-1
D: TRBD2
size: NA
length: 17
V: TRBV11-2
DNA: TGTGCCAGCAGCTTAGATCGTACTAGCGGGGGGGCCAGGGAGCAGTTCTTC
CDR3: CASSLDRTSGGAREQFF

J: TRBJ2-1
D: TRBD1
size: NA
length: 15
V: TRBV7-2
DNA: TGTGCCAGCACCGCCGGGACAGGGACTTTCAATGAGCAGTTCTTC
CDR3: CASTAGTGTFNEQFF

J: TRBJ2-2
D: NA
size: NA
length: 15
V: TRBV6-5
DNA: TGTGCCAGCCTCCGTAAACCCGGGTCGCCCGGGGAGCTGTTTTTT
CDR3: CASLRKPGSPGELFF

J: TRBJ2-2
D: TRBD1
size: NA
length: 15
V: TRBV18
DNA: TGTGCCAGCTCACGGGACAGAAAGAACACCGGGGAGCTGTTTTTT
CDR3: CASSRDRKNTGELFF

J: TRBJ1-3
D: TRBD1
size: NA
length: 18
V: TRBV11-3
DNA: TGTGCCAGCAGCGCGATGGGGTATGGACAGGGTGCTGGAAACACCATATATTTT
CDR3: CASSAMGYGQGAGNTIYF

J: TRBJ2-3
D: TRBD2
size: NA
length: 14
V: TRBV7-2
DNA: TGTGCCAGCAGCTCGGGGGGGGACGTCTATACGCAGTATTTT
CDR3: CASSSGGDVYTQYF

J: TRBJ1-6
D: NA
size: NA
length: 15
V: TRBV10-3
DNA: TGTGCCATCAAAGCGGACAGCTCCTATAATTCACCCCTCCACTTT
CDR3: CAIKADSSYNSPLHF

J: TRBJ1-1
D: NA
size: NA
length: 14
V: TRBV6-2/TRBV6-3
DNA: TGTGCCAGCAGTTACTCGACGGCAGGGCGAGAAGCTTTCTTT
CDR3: CASSYSTAGREAFF

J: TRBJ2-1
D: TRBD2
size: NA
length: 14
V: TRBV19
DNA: TGTGCCAGTACCCCCCCGGGACTAAGGAATGAGCAGTTCTTC
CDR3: CASTPPGLRNEQFF

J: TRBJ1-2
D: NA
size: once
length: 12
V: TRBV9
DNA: TGTGCCAGCAGCCCCATCCAGTATGGCTACACCTTC
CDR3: CASSPIQYGYTF

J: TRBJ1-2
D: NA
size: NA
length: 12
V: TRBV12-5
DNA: TGTGCTAGTGGTTGGGACTTGCGCGGCTACACCTTC
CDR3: CASGWDLRGYTF

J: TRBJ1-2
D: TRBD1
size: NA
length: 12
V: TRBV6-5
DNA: TGTGCCAGCAGTTACTCCCAGGGGGCATACACCTTC
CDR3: CASSYSQGAYTF

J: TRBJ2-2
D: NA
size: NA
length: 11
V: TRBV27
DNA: TGTGCCAGCAGTCCGGGCGGGGAGCTGTTTTTT
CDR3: CASSPGGELFF

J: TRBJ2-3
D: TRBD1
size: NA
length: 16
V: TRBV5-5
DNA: TGTGCCAGCAGCTTCTGGCGACAGGGGGCTACAGATACGCAGTATTTT
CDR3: CASSFWRQGATDTQYF

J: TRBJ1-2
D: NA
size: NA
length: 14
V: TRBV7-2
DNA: TGTGCCAGCAGCCTGGATGGACAGCCCTATGGCTACACCTTC
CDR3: CASSLDGQPYGYTF

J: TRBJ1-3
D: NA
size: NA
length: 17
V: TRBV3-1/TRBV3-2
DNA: TGTGCCAGCAGCCAAGACCTGGGGACATTCTCTGGAAACACCATATATTTT
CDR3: CASSQDLGTFSGNTIYF

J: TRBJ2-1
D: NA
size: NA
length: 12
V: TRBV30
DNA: TGTGCCTGGACAGGGGACTACAATGAGCAGTTCTTC
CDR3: CAWTGDYNEQFF

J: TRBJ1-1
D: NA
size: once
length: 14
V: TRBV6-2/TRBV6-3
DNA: TGTGCCAGCAGTTACTGGGGAGTGCATACTGAAGCTTTCTTT
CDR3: CASSYWGVHTEAFF

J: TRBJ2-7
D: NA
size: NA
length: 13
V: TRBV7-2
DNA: TGTGCCAGCAGCTCCCAGGTATCCTACGAGCAGTACTTC
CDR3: CASSSQVSYEQYF

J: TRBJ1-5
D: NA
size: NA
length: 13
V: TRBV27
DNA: TGTGCCAGCAGTCCTTCCCTTCATCAGCCCCAGCATTTT
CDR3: CASSPSLHQPQHF

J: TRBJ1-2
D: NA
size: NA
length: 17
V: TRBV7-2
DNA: TGTGCCAGCACCCATAGGATCGGGAACAGTCCTAACTATGGCTACACCTTC
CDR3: CASTHRIGNSPNYGYTF

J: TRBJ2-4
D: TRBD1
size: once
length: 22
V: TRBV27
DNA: TGTGCCAGCAGTTTATCGGCTCATAGGGGGCAAAGCTTAAAACTAGCCAAAAACATTCAGTACTTC
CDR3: CASSLSAHRGQSLKLAKNIQYF

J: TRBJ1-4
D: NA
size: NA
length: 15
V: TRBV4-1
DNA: TGCGCCAGCAGCCAAGATGAAACAGTTAATGAAAAACTGTTTTTT
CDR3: CASSQDETVNEKLFF

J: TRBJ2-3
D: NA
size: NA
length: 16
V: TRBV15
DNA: TGTGCCACCAGCAGAGATCCAGGGCAGGGTAGAGATACGCAGTATTTT
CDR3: CATSRDPGQGRDTQYF

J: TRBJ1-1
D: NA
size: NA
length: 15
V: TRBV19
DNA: TGTGCCAGTAGGCCACAAGGAGGCGGGAACACTGAAGCTTTCTTT
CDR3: CASRPQGGGNTEAFF

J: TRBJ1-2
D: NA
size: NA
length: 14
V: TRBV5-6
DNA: TGTGCCAGCAGCTTTACAGGCGCTTACTATGGCTACACCTTC
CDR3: CASSFTGAYYGYTF

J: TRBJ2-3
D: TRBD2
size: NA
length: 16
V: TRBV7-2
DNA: TGTGCCAGCAGCCCCGGGACTAGCCTTATCACAGATACGCAGTATTTT
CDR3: CASSPGTSLITDTQYF

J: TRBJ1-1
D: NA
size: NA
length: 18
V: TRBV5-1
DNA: TGCGCCAGCAGCTTGGCCCTCGTGAGGGTTGGAATGAACACTGAAGCTTTCTTT
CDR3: CASSLALVRVGMNTEAFF

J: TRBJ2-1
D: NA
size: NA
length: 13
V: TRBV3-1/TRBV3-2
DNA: TGTGCCAGCAGCCAAGGGCTAGCCAATGAGCAGTTCTTC
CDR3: CASSQGLANEQFF

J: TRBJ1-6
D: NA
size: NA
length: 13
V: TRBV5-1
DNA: TGCGCCAGCAGATCGCAGGGGAATTCACCCCTCCACTTT
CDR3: CASRSQGNSPLHF

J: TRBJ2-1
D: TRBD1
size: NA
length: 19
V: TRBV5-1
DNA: TGCGCCAGCAGCTTTACCGGGACAGGGGGCACCGTCACCTACAATGAGCAGTTCTTC
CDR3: CASSFTGTGGTVTYNEQFF

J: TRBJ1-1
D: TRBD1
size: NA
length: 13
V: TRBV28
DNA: TGTGCCACCGGGACAGCCAGAAACACTGAAGCTTTCTTT
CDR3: CATGTARNTEAFF

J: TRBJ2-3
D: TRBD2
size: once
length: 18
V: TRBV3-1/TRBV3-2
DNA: TGTGCCAGCAGCCCTCAAGGGACTAGCAATGGGTTCGGGGATACGCAGTATTTT
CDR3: CASSPQGTSNGFGDTQYF

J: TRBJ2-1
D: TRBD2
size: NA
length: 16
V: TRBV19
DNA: TGTGCCAGTAGTATAGGACTAGCCGTAACCCACAATGAGCAGTTCTTC
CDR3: CASSIGLAVTHNEQFF

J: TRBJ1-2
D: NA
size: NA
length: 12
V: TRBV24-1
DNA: TGTGCCACCAGTGACAACAGGGTTGGCTACACCTTC
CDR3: CATSDNRVGYTF

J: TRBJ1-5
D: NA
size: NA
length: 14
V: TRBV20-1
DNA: TGCAGTGCTAGTGACAACAGGGTCAATCAGCCCCAGCATTTT
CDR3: CSASDNRVNQPQHF

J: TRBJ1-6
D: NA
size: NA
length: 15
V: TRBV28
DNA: TGTGCCAGCAGTTTAAGTGACAGGCCAAATTCACCCCTCCACTTT
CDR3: CASSLSDRPNSPLHF

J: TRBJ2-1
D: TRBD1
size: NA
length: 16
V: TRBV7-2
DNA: TGTGCCAGCAGCTTAGCAGGACAGGGGTGGAGGAATGAGCAGTTCTTC
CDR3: CASSLAGQGWRNEQFF

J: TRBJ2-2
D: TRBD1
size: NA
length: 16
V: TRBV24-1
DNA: TGTGCCACCAGTGATTCTAGGACAGGGGACACCGGGGAGCTGTTTTTT
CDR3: CATSDSRTGDTGELFF

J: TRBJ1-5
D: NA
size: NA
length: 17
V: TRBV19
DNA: TGTGCCAGTAGTATAGTGTGGAGCAGTCTGGGCAATCAGCCCCAGCATTTT
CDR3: CASSIVWSSLGNQPQHF

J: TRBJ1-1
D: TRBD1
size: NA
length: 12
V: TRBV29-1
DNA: TGCAGCGCGAGGGACAGGGGCACTGAAGCTTTCTTT
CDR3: CSARDRGTEAFF

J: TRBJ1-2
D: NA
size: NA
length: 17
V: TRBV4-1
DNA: TGCGCCAGCAGCCCGCGTTTTACAGGGTCGAATACCTATGGCTACACCTTC
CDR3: CASSPRFTGSNTYGYTF

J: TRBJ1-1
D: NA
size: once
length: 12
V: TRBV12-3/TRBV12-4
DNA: TGTGCCAGCAGCCTCAGTAACACTGAAGCTTTCTTT
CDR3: CASSLSNTEAFF

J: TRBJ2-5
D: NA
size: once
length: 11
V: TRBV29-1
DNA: TGCAGCGTTGTGCGGCAAGAGACCCAGTACTTC
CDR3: CSVVRQETQYF

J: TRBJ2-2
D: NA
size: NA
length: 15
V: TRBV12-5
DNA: TGTGCTAGTGGTTTAACCGGACTGAACACCGGGGAGCTGTTTTTT
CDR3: CASGLTGLNTGELFF

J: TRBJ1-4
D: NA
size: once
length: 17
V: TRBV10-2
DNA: TGCGCCAGCAGTGAACCCCGGACACCTCCAACTAATGAAAAACTGTTTTTT
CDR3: CASSEPRTPPTNEKLFF

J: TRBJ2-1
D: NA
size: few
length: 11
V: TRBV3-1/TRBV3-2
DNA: TGTGCCAGCAGCCTATACAATGAGCAGTTCTTC
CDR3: CASSLYNEQFF

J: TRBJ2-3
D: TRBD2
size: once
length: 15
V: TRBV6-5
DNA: TGTGCCAGCAGAGCAAGCGGGGGGGGCACAGATACGCAGTATTTT
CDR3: CASRASGGGTDTQYF

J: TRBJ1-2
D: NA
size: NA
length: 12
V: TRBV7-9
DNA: TGTGCCAGCAGTCAGACAAACTATGGCTACACCTTC
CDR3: CASSQTNYGYTF

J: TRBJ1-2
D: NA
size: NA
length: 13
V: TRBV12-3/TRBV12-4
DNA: TGTGCCAGCAGTTTAGAGACAGACTATGGCTACACCTTC
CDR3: CASSLETDYGYTF

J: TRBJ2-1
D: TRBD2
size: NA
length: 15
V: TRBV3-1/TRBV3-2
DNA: TGTGCCAGCAGCCCGGGGGGGGTATCCTACAATGAGCAGTTCTTC
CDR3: CASSPGGVSYNEQFF

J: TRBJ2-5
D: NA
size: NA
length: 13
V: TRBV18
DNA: TGTGCCAGCTCACCAGAGGTGTGGGAGACCCAGTACTTC
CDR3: CASSPEVWETQYF